This T cell receptor (beta chain) was found in a study of blood T cells in healthy people across ages. The CDR3 loop spans 18 amino acids. Germline CDR1 is DFQATT and CDR2 is SNEGSKA (reference sequence). The J segment lost 4 bases and the V segment lost 0 bases, leaving 16 bases of the junction unmatched. Primers used in a second PCR of about 7 to 12 cycles were a sample-barcoded 5' primer and a J-beta primer mix. Researchers report that a template-switch adaptor with 12 random nucleotides tagged each cDNA molecule. From the 5' RACE reads, TCRdb called clonotypes with MiXCR, one entry per CDR3 protein. This sample carries around 1,900,000 distinct CDR3 sequences, 39% of them seen once, and the ten largest clones take under 25%. This clonotype came up a few times.

The chain recombines TRBV20-1 with TRBJ1-2; TRBD1 agrees at 8 bases. The sequenced material came from blood. The receptor was derived from a human donor in good health. CDR3 sequence reads: CSARDPGGDRGLSYGYTF. CDR3 nucleotides: TGCAGTGCTAGAGATCCCGGGGGAGACAGGGGCCTTTCCTATGGCTACACCTTC.